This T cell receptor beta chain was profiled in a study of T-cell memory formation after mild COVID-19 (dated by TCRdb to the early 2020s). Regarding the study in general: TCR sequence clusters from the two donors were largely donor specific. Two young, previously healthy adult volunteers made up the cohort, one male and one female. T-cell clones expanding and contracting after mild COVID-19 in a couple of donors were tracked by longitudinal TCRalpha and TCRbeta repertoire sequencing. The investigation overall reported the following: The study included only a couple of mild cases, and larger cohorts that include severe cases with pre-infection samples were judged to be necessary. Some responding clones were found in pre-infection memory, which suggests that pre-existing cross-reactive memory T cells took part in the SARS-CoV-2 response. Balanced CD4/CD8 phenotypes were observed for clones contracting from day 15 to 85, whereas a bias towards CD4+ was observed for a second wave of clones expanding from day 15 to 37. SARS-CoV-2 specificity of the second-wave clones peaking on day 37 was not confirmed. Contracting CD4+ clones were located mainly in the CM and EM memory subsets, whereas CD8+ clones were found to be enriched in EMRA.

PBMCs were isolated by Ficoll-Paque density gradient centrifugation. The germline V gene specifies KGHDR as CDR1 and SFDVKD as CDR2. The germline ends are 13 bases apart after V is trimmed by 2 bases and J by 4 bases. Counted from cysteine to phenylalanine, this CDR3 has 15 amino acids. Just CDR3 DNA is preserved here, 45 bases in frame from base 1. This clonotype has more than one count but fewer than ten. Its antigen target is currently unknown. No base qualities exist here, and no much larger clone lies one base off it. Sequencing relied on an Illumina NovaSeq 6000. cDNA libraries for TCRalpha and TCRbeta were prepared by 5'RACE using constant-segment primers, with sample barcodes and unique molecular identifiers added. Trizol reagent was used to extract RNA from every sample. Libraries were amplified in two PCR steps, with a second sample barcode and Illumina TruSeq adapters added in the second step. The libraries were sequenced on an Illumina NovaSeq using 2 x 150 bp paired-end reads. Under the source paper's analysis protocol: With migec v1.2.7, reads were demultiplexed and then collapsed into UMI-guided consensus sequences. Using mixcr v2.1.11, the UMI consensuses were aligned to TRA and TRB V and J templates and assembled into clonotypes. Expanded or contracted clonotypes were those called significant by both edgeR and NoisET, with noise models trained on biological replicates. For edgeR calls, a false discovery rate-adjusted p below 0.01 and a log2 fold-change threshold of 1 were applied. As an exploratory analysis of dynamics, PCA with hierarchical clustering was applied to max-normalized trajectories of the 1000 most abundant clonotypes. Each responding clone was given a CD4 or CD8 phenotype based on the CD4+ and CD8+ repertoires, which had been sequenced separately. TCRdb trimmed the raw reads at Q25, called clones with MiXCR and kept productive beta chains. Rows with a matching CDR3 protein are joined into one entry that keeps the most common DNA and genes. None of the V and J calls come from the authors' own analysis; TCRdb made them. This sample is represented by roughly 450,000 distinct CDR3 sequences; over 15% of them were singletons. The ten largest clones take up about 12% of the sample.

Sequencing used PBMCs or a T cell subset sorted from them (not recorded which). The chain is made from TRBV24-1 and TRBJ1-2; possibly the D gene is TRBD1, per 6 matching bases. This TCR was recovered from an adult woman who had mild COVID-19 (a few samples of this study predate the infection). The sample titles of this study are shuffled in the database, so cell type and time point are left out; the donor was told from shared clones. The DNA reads TGTGCCACCAGTGATTCACAGACAGGCGGCTATGGCTACACCTTC. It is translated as CATSDSQTGGYGYTF.